Presented here are 18 T cell receptor beta chains from one specimen sequenced in a study of neoadjuvant anti-PD-1 for oral cavity cancer. Generated by immunoSEQ multiplex PCR, the TCRdb table keeps only in-frame clones and is missing some. Of 10,000 or so clones listed, 65% to 70% are singletons. Sequencing was performed on tumor tissue, taken before nivolumab (anti-PD-1) treatment. These receptors originate from a person between 40 and 79 years old with oral cavity squamous cell carcinoma.

This clone has a handful of counts. The rearrangement links TRBV10-1 to TRBJ2-1; D perhaps matches TRBD2 (6 bases). Germline V lookup: CDR1 WNHNN, CDR2 SYGVQD (reference sequence). V gave up 3 bases and J gave up 9 bases, with 12 bases separating them. This CDR3 has 13 residues. The CDR3: CASSEPGRTEQFF. In DNA, the CDR3 is TGCGCCAGCAGTGAACCGGGGAGGACTGAGCAGTTCTTC.

The rearrangement joins TRBV10-1 to TRBJ2-2, with TRBD1 matching 8 bases. Unmatched junction bases numbered 9, after V lost 0 bases and J lost 6 bases. The CDR3 has 17 residues. Germline-derived CDR1 and CDR2 are WNHNN and SYGVQD (reference sequence). CDR3 sequence reads: CASSESRGQVLPGELFF. The CDR3, as DNA: TGCGCCAGCAGTGAGTCGAGGGGACAGGTTCTCCCCGGGGAGCTGTTTTTT.

The rearrangement uses TRBV5-1 and TRBJ2-7; TRBD1 is a possible D gene (5 bases). The CDR3 length is 15 residues. Trimming stripped 0 bases from V and 2 bases from J, with 12 bases between. Looked up from germline, CDR1 is SGHRS and CDR2 is YFSETQ. CDR3 sequence (DNA): TGCGCCAGCAGCTTGGGGAGTAGGGGAACCTACGAGCAGTACTTC. Its protein is CASSLGSRGTYEQYF.

The genes are TRBV10-3 and TRBJ2-7; 8 bases line up with TRBD1. Germline-derived CDR1 and CDR2 are ENHRY and SYGVKD. The junction had 22 bases not matched to a gene; V was cut back by 6 bases and J by 9 bases. This CDR3 has 17 amino acids. The CDR3 is CAISKGQAQITRRPQYF. For the CDR3, the DNA is TGTGCCATCAGCAAGGGACAGGCCCAAATTACCCGTAGGCCGCAGTACTTC.

This sequence joins TRBV20-1 and TRBJ2-7; D remains ambiguous. Germline V lookup: CDR1 DFQATT, CDR2 SNEGSKA (reference sequence). This CDR3 is built from 11 residues. V was pared by 5 bases and J by 6 bases, with 11 bases between. The CDR3 is CSAAILTEQYF. Written as DNA, the CDR3 is TGCAGTGCTGCGATATTAACCGAGCAGTACTTC.

This clone was detected once. The chain carries TRBV13 and TRBJ2-7; D unresolved. The ends were cut back, 2 bases at V and 0 bases at J, with 5 bases in the middle. Germline V gives CDR1 PRHDT, CDR2 FYEKMQ (reference sequence). This CDR3 spans 13 amino acids. The CDR3 loop is CASSLMSSYEQYF. CDR3 in DNA: TGTGCCAGCAGCTTAATGAGCTCCTACGAGCAGTACTTC.

The chain is built from TRBV7-9 and TRBJ2-2, with 7 bases fitting TRBD2. V dropped 5 bases and J dropped 7; count of bases not matched to a gene: 13. Germline-derived CDR1 and CDR2 are SEHNR and FQNEAQ (reference sequence). The CDR3 contains 16 residues. Written as DNA, the CDR3 is TGTGCCAGCAGCCCAGCACCGGCGGGAGTTCGCGGGGAGCTGTTTTTT. Amino acid sequence: CASSPAPAGVRGELFF. The whole variable domain, filled in from reference TRBV7-9 and TRBJ2-2, reads DTGVSQNPRHKITKRGQNVTFRCDPISEHNRLYWYRQTLGQGPEFLTYFQNEAQLEKSRLLSDRFSAERPKGSFSTLEIQRTEQGDSAMYLCASSPAPAGVRGELFFGEGSRLTVL.

V and J are TRBV18 and TRBJ1-3; 9 bases align to TRBD1. J was trimmed by 0 bases and V by 2 bases; bases with no gene match: 2. The CDR3 covers 16 residues. The germline gives CDR1 KGHSH, CDR2 LQKENI. The CDR3 protein is CASSPGQGISGNTIYF. DNA of the CDR3: TGTGCCAGCTCACCAGGACAGGGGATCTCTGGAAACACCATATATTTT.

In its sample, this clone was seen a few times. V gene TRBV6-1 combines with J gene TRBJ1-3; D not resolved. Germline V gene sequence: CDR1 MNHNS, CDR2 SASEGT. There are 16 residues in the CDR3. V lost 1 base and J lost 3, with 13 bases in between. CDR3 DNA: TGTGCCAGCAGTGAAGGGTGGTTTGGGTATGGAAACACCATATATTTT. Its translation: CASSEGWFGYGNTIYF.

The J gene is TRBJ1-4, the V gene TRBV18; no clear D gene. This CDR3 contains 13 residues. Trimming took off 2 bases at V and 5 bases at J, with 6 bases between the two ends. The germline CDR1 and CDR2 sequences are KGHSH and LQKENI. CDR3 sequence: CASSPAANEKLFF. The CDR3 nucleotides read TGTGCCAGCTCACCAGCAGCCAATGAAAAACTGTTTTTT.

In its sample, this clone is medium-sized. This sequence joins TRBV7-9 and TRBJ2-7, with D perhaps given as TRBD1 or TRBD2 (5 bases each). CDR3 length: 12 amino acids. Germline V gene sequence: CDR1 SEHNR, CDR2 FQNEAQ (reference sequence). Between the trimmed V and J ends, which lost 5 bases and 4 bases, there was a span of 9 bases. CDR3 amino acids: CASSKRGYEQYF. The CDR3 nucleotides read TGTGCCAGCAGCAAGAGGGGATACGAGCAGTACTTC.

A single count supports this clone. This sequence joins TRBV19 and TRBJ2-2, with a tentative D call TRBD1 (6 bases). From germline, CDR1 is LNHDA and CDR2 SQIVND (reference sequence). Between the trimmed V and J ends, which lost 2 bases and 8 bases, there was a span of 9 bases. The CDR3 extends over 13 amino acids. The CDR3 region is CASSILQGGELFF. The CDR3 DNA is TGTGCCAGTAGTATACTCCAGGGGGGGGAGCTGTTTTTT.

This clone is a singleton in its sample. The V gene is TRBV10-2, the J gene TRBJ2-1, with a weak D call TRBD1 (6 bases). Per germline, CDR1 WSHSY and CDR2 SAAADI. Trimming took 5 bases from V and 12 from J, leaving 14 bases between them. The CDR3 length is 12 residues. CDR3 nucleotides: TGCGCCAGCAGTACAGGGACCGCCGGGCAGTTCTTC. Protein product: CASSTGTAGQFF.

The V call is TRBV4-2, the J call TRBJ2-2, with D perhaps TRBD2 (6 bases). V lost 5 bases and J 1 base, leaving 17 bases between the germline ends. CDR1 and CDR2 from the germline V gene are LGHNA and YNFKEQ. The CDR3 loop spans 17 amino acids. CDR3 in amino acids: CASSLRLVGGNTGELFF. CDR3 sequence (DNA): TGTGCCAGCAGCTTACGACTAGTTGGGGGGAACACCGGGGAGCTGTTTTTT.

This clone was detected only a few times. The V and J genes are TRBV4-2 and TRBJ2-1, with D perhaps matching TRBD2 (5 bases). Germline V lookup: CDR1 LGHNA, CDR2 YNFKEQ. Deletions cut 0 bases from V and 4 bases from J, with 16 bases between. The CDR3 spans 17 residues. The CDR3 bases are TGTGCCAGCAGCCAAGATTTGCTAGCCTTCATTTACAATGAGCAGTTCTTC. It specifies CASSQDLLAFIYNEQFF.

The CDR3 sequence: CATSRDLSQPYEQYF. CDR3 DNA sequence: TGTGCCACCAGCAGAGATCTTTCCCAGCCCTACGAGCAGTACTTC. The J gene is TRBJ2-7, the V gene TRBV15; no clear D gene. Germline assignment: CDR1 LNHNV and CDR2 YYDKDF (reference sequence). The CDR3 runs to 15 residues. Trimming removed 0 bases at V and 2 bases at J, with 11 bases between.

The chain combines TRBV4-2 with TRBJ1-2, with TRBD1 matching 7 bases. With 0 bases clipped from V and 8 bases from J, the junction kept 9 bases outside the gene matches. Germline loops: CDR1 LGHNA, CDR2 YNFKEQ. The CDR3 is 15 residues long. In DNA, the CDR3 is TGTGCCAGCAGCCAAGATAGTAGGCAGGGGGGCGGCTACACCTTC. The encoded protein is CASSQDSRQGGGYTF.

J is TRBJ2-7 and V is TRBV6-1, with D tentatively TRBD2 (7 bases). CDR1 MNHNS and CDR2 SASEGT come from the germline V gene. Trimming shortened V by 3 bases and J by 9 bases, and 18 bases separated the two germline ends. The CDR3 consists of 14 residues. CDR3 nucleotide sequence: TGTGCCAGCAGTGAGGGGGGGGCCGATATCGGGCAGTACTTC. Protein product: CASSEGGADIGQYF.